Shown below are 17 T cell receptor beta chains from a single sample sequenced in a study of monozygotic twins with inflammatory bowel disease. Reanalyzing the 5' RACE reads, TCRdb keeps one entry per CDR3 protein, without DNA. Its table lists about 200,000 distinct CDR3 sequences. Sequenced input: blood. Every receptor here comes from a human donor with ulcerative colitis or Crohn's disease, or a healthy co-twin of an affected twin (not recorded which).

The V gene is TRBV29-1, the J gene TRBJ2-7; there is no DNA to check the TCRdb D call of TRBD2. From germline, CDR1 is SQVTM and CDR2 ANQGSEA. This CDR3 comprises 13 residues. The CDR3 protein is CSVRSSGAYEQYF.

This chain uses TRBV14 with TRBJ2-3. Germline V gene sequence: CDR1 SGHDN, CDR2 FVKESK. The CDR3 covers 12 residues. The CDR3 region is CASSQVERRQYF.

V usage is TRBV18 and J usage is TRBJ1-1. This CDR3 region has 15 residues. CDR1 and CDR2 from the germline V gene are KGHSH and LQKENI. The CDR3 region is CASSPNGGVVTEAFF.

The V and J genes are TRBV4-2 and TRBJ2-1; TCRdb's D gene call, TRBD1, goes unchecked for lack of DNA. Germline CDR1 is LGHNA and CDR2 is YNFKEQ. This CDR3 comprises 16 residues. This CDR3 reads CASSQDFTGWNNEQFF.

The chain's CDR3 is CSVEYLAVVAEQFF. The chain links TRBV29-1 to TRBJ2-1; no DNA is available, so the TRBD2 call from TCRdb remains unchecked. Germline V gene sequence: CDR1 SQVTM, CDR2 ANQGSEA. The CDR3 has 14 amino acids.

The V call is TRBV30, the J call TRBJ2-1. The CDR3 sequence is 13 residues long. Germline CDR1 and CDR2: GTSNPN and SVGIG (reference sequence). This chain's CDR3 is CAWSLVAYNEQFF.

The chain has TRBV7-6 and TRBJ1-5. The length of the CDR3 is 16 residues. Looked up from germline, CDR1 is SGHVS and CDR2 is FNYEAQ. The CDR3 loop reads CASSPGGVGGNQPQHF.

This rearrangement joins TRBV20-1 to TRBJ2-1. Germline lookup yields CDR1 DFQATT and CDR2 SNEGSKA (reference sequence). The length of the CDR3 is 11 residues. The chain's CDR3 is CSAREARGQFF.

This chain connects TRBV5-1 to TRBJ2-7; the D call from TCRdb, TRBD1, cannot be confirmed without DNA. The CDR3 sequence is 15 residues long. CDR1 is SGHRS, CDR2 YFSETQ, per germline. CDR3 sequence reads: CASSLNQGNSYEQYF.

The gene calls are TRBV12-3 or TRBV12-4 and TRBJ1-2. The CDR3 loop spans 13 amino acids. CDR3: CASSLINDYGYTF.

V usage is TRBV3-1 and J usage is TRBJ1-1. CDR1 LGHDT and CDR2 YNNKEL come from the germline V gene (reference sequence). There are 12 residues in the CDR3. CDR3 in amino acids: CASSLSGHEAFF.

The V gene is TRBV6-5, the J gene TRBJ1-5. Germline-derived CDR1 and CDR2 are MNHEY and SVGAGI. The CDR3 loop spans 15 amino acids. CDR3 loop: CASGSSGWGDQPQHF.

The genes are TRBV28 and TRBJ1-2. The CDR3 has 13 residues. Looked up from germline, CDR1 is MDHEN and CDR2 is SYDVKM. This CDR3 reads CASRNLGGLGYTF.

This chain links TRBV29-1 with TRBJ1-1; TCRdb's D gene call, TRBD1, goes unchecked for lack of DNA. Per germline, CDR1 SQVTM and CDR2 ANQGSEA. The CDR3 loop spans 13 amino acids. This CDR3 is CSGRQVLNTEAFF.

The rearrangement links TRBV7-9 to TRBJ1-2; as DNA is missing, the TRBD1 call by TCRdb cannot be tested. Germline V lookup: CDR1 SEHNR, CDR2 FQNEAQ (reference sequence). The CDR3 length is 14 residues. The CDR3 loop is CASSPGQGRFGYTF.

CDR3 region: CASSLRGRGTGELFF. The chain is built from TRBV7-8 and TRBJ2-2; the D call of TRBD1 rests on TCRdb alone, since no DNA is present to check it. The germline V gene encodes CDR1 SGHVS and CDR2 FQNEAQ. The CDR3 runs to 15 residues.

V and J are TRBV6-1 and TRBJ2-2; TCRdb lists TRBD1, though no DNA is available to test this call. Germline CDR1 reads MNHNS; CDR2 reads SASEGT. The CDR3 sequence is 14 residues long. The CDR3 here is CASSGTTNTGELFF.